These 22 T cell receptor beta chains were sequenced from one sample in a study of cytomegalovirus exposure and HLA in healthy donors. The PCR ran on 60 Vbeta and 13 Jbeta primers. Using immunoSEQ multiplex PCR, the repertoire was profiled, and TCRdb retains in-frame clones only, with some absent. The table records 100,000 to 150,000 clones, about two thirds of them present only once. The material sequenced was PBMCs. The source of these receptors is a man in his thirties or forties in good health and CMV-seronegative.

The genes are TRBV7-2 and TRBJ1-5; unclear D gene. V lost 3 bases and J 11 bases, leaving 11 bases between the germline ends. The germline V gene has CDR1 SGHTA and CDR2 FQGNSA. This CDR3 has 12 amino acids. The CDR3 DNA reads TGTGCCAGCAGCTTCGGCATGGAGGCCCAGCATTTT. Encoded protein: CASSFGMEAQHF.

The DNA of the CDR3 is TGTGCCAGCAGCGCGGACCCTGGGGCTTACAATGAGCAGTTCTTC. This encodes CASSADPGAYNEQFF. The chain combines TRBV9 with TRBJ2-1, with D perhaps TRBD1 (5 bases). Germline V gives CDR1 SGDLS, CDR2 YYNGEE. The CDR3 is made up of 15 amino acids. The V and J ends lost 3 bases and 4 bases respectively, with 14 bases between them.

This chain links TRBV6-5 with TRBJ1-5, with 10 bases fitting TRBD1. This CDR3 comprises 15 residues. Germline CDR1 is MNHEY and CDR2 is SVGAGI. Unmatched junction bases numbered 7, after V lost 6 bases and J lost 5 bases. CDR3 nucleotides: TGTGCCAGCAGACGTCACGGGACAGGGGATCAGCCCCAGCATTTT. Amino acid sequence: CASRRHGTGDQPQHF.

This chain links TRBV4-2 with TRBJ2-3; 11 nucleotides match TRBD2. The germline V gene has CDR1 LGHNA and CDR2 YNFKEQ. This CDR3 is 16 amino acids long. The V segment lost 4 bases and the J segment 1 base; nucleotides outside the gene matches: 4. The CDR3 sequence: CASSLLLAGGTDTQYF. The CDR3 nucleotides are TGTGCCAGCAGCCTGTTACTAGCGGGGGGCACAGATACGCAGTATTTT.

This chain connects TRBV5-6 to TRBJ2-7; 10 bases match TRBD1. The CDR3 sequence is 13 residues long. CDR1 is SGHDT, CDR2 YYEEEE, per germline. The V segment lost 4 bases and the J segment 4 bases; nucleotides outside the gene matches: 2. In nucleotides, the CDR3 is TGTGCCAGCAGCCGGGACAGGGGTTACGAGCAGTACTTC. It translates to CASSRDRGYEQYF. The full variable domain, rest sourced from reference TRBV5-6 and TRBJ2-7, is DAGVTQSPTHLIKTRGQQVTLRCSPKSGHDTVSWYQQALGQGPQFIFQYYEEEERQRGNFPDRFSGHQFPNYSSELNVNALLLGDSALYLCASSRDRGYEQYFGPGTRLTVT.

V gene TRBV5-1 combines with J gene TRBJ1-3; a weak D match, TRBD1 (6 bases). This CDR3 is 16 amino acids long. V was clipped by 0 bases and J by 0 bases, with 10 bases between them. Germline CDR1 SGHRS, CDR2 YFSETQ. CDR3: CASSLEVGGSGNTIYF. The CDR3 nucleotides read TGCGCCAGCAGCTTGGAAGTAGGGGGCTCTGGAAACACCATATATTTT.

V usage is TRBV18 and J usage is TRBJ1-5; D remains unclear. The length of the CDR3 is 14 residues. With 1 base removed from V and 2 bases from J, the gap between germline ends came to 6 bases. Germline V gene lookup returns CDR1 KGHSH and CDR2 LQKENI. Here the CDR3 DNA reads TGTGCCAGCTCACCACGGGAGGGCAATCAGCCCCAGCATTTT. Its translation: CASSPREGNQPQHF.

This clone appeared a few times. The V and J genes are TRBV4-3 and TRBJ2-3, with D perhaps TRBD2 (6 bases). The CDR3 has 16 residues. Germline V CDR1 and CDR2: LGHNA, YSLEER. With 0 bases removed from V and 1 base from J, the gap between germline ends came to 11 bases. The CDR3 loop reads CASSQELAKGTDTQYF. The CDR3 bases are TGCGCCAGCAGCCAAGAGCTAGCGAAAGGCACAGATACGCAGTATTTT.

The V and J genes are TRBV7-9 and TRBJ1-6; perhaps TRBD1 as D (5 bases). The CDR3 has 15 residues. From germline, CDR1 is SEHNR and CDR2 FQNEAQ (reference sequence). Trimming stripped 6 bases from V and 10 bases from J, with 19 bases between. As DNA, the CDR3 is TGTGCCAGCAGACCGCCGGGAGGGGTATGGTCACCCCTCCACTTT. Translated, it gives CASRPPGGVWSPLHF.

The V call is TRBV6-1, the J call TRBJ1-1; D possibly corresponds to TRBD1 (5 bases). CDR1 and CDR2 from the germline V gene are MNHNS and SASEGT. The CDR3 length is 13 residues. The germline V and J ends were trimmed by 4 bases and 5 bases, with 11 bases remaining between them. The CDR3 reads CASSVDSRTEAFF. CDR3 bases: TGTGCCAGCAGTGTAGACAGTCGGACTGAAGCTTTCTTT.

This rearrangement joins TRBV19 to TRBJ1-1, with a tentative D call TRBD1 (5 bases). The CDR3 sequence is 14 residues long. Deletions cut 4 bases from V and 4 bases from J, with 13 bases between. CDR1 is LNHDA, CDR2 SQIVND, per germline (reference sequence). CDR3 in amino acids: CASSNTQVRTEAFF. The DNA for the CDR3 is TGTGCCAGTAGTAACACACAGGTACGCACTGAAGCTTTCTTT.

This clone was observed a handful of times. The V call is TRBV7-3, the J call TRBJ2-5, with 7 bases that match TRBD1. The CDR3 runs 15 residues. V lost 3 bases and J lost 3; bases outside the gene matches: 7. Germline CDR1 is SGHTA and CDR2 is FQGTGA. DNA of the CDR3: TGTGCCAGCAGCTTTGGCACAGGGGTAAAAGAGACCCAGTACTTC. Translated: CASSFGTGVKETQYF.

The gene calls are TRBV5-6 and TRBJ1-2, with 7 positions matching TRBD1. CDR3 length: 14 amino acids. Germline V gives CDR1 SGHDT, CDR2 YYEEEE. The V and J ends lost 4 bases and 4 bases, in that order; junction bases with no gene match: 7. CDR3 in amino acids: CASSLPAGGYGYTF. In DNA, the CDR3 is TGTGCCAGCAGCCTCCCGGCAGGGGGCTATGGCTACACCTTC.

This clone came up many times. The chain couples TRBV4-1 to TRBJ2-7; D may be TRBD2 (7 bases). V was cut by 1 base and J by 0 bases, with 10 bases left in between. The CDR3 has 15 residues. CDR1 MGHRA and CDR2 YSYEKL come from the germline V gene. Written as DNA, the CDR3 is TGCGCCAGCAGCCAAGGCGGGGGCCACTCCTACGAGCAGTACTTC. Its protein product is CASSQGGGHSYEQYF.

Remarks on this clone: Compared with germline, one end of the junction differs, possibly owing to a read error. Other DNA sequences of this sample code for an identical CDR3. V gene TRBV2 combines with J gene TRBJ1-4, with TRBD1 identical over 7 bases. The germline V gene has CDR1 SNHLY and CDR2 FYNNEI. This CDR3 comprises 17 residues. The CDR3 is CASDGRGGRGPNEKLFF. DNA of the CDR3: TGTGCCAGCGACGGCCGAGGTGGTAGGGGGCCTAATGAAAAACTGTTCTTT.

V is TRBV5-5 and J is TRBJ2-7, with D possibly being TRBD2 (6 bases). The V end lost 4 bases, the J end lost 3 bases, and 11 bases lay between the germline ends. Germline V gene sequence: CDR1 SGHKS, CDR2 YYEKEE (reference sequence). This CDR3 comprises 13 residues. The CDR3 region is CASSPRGFYEQYF. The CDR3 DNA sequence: TGTGCCAGCAGCCCACGGGGGTTCTACGAGCAGTACTTC.

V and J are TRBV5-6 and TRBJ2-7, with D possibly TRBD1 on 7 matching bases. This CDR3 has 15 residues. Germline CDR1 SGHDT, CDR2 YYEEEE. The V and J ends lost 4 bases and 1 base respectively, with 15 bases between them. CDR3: CASSRDRDWSYEQYF. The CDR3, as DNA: TGTGCCAGCAGCCGAGACAGGGACTGGTCCTACGAGCAGTACTTC. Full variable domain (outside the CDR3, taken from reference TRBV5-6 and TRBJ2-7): DAGVTQSPTHLIKTRGQQVTLRCSPKSGHDTVSWYQQALGQGPQFIFQYYEEEERQRGNFPDRFSGHQFPNYSSELNVNALLLGDSALYLCASSRDRDWSYEQYFGPGTRLTVT.

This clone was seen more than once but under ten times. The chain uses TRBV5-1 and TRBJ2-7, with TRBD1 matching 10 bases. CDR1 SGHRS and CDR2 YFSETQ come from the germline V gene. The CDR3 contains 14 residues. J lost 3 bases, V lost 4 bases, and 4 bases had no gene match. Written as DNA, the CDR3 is TGCGCCAGCAGCATCGGGACAGGGGTCTACGAGCAGTACTTC. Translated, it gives CASSIGTGVYEQYF. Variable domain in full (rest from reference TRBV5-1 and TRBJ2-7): KAGVTQTPRYLIKTRGQQVTLSCSPISGHRSVSWYQQTPGQGLQFLFEYFSETQRNKGNFPGRFSGRQFSNSRSEMNVSTLELGDSALYLCASSIGTGVYEQYFGPGTRLTVT.

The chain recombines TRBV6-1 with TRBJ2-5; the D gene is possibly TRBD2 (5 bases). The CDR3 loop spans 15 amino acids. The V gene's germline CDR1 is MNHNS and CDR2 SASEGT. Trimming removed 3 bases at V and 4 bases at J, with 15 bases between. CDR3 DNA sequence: TGTGCCAGCAGTGAGGGGTATAGGGCGGGAGAGACCCAGTACTTC. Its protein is CASSEGYRAGETQYF.

For the CDR3, the DNA is TGTGCCAGAAGCCTTCCGGGACAGGGGGACCCGACCGAGCAGTTCTTC. It encodes CARSLPGQGDPTEQFF. V and J are TRBV5-3 and TRBJ2-1; 11 bases are shared with TRBD1. TRBV5-3 is known as an ORF, though its function is uncertain. The CDR3 runs 16 residues. Losses at the gene ends were 4 bases for V and 10 bases for J; bases not matched to a gene: 13.

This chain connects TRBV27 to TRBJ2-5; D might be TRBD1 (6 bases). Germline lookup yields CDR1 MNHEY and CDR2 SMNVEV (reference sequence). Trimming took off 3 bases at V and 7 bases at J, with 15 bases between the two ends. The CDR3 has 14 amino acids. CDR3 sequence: CASSLQGPWGTQYF. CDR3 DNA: TGTGCCAGCAGTTTGCAGGGGCCCTGGGGGACCCAGTACTTC.

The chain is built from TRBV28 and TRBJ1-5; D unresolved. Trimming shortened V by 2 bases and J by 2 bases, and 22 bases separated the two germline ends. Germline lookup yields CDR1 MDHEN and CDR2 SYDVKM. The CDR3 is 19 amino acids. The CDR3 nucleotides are TGTGCCAGCAGTTTAATCGTCGGGGTGGGCTATTTGGGCAATCAGCCCCAGCATTTT. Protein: CASSLIVGVGYLGNQPQHF.